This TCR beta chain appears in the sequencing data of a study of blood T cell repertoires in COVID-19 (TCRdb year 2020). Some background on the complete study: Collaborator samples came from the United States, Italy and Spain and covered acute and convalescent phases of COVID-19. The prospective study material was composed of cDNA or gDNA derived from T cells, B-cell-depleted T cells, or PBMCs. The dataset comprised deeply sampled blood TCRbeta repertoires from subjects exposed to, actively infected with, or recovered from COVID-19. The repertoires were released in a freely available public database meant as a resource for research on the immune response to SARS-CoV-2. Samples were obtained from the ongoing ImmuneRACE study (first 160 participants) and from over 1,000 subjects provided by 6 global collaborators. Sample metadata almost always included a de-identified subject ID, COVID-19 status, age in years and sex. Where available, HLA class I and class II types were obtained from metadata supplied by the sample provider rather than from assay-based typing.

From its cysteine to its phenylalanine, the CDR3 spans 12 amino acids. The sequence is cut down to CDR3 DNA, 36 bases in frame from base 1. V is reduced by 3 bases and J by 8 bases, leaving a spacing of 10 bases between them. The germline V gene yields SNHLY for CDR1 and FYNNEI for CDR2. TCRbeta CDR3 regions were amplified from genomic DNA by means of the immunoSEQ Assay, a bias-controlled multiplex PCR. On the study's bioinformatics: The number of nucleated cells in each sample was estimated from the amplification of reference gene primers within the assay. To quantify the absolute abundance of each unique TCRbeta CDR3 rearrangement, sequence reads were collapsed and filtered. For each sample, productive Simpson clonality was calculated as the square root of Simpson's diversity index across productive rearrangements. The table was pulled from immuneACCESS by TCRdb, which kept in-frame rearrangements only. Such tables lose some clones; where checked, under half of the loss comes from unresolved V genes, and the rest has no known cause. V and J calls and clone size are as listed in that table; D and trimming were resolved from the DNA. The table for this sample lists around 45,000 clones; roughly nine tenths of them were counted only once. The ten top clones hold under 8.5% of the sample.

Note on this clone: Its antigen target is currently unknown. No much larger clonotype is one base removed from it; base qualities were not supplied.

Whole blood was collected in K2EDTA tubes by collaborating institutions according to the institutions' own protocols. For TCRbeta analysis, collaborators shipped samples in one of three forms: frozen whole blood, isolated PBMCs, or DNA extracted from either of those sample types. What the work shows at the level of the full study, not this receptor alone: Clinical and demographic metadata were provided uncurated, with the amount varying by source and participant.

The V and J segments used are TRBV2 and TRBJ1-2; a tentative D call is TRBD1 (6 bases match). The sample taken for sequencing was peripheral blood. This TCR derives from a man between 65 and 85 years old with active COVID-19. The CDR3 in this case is CASSDRGRGYTF. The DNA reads TGTGCCAGCAGTGACAGGGGACGAGGCTACACCTTC. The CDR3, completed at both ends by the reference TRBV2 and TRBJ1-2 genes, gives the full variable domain EPEVTQTPSHQVTQMGQEVILRCVPISNHLYFYWYRQILGQKVEFLVSFYNNEISEKSEIFDDQFSVERPDGSNFTLKIRSTKLEDSAMYFCASSDRGRGYTFGSGTRLTVV.